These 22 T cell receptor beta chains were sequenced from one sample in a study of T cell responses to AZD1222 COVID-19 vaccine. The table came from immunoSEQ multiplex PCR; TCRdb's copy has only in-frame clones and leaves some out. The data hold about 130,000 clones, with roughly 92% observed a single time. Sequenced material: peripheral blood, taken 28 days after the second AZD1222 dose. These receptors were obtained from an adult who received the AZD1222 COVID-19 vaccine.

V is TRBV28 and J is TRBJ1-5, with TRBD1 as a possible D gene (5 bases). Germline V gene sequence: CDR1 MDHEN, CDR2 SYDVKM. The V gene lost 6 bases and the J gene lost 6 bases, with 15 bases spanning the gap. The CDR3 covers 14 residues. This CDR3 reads CASRPEPGFQPQHF. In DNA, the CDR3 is TGTGCCAGCAGACCCGAACCAGGGTTTCAGCCCCAGCATTTT.

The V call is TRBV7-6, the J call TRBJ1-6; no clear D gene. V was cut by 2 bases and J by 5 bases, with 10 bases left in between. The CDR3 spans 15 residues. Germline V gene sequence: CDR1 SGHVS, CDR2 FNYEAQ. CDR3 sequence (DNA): TGTGCCAGCAGCTTAAACCCGGAAAATAATTCACCCCTCCACTTT. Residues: CASSLNPENNSPLHF.

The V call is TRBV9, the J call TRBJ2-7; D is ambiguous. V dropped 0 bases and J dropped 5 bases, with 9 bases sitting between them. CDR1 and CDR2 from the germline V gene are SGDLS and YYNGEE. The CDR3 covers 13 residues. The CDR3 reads CASSVAAVDEQYF. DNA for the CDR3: TGTGCCAGCAGCGTAGCTGCGGTTGACGAGCAGTACTTC.

CDR3 bases: TGTGCCAGCAGCGGCCCAGGGGGGCTAAGCTACGAGCAGTACTTC. It translates to CASSGPGGLSYEQYF. This sequence joins TRBV6-5 and TRBJ2-7, with D possibly matching TRBD1 (7 bases). The germline V and J ends were trimmed by 6 bases and 3 bases, with 18 bases remaining between them. The germline V gene encodes CDR1 MNHEY and CDR2 SVGAGI. The CDR3 runs to 15 residues.

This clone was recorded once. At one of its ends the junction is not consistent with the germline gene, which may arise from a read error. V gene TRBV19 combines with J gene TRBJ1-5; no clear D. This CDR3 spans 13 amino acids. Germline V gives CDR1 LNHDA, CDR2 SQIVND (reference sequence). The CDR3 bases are TGTGCCAGTAGTATAAAGGTTGATCAGCCGCAGCATTTT. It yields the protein CASSIKVDQPQHF.

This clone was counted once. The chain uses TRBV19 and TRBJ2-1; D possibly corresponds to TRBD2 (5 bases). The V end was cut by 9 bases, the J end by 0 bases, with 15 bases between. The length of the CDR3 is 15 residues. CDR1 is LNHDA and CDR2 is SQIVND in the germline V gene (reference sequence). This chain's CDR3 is CASRTADFSYNEQFF. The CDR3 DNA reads TGTGCCAGCAGGACGGCGGACTTCTCCTACAATGAGCAGTTCTTC.

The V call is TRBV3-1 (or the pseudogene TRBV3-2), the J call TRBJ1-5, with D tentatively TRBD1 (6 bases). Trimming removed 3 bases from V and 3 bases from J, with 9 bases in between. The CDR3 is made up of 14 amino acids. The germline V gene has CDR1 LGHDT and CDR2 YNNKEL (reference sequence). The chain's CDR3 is CASSHRGPNQPQHF. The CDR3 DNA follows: TGTGCCAGCAGCCACAGGGGTCCCAATCAGCCCCAGCATTTT.

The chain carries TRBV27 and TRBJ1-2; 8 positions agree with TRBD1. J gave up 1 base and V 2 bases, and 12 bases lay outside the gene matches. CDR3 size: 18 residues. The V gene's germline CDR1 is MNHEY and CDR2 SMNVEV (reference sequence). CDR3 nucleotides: TGTGCCAGCAGTTTACGTGCGGGGAGACAGGGGAATAACTATGGCTACACCTTC. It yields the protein CASSLRAGRQGNNYGYTF.

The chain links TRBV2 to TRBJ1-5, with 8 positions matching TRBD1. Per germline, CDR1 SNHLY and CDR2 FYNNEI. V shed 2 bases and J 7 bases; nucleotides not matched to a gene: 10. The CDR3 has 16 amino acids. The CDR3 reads CASSEKRTGIGQPQHF. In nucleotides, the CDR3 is TGTGCCAGCAGTGAAAAGAGGACAGGGATTGGCCAGCCCCAGCATTTT.

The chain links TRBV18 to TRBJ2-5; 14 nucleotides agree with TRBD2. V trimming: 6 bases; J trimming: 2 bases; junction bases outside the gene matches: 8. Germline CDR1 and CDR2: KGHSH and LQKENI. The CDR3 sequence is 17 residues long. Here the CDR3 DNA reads TGTGCCAGCTCGGGACTAGCGGGAGCAACCCTACAAGAGACCCAGTACTTC. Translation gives CASSGLAGATLQETQYF.

The DNA for the CDR3 is TGTGCCAGTAGTATTTGGGGCGGGGAGAGCAATGAGCAGTTCTTC. Amino acids: CASSIWGGESNEQFF. The V and J genes are TRBV19 and TRBJ2-1; tentative D call: TRBD2 (6 bases). This CDR3 is built from 15 residues. Germline lookup yields CDR1 LNHDA and CDR2 SQIVND (reference sequence). V was shortened by 3 bases and J by 6 bases, with 15 bases between the two germline ends. The whole variable domain, remainder taken from reference TRBV19 and TRBJ2-1, is DGGITQSPKYLFRKEGQNVTLSCEQNLNHDAMYWYRQDPGQGLRLIYYSQIVNDFQKGDIAEGYSVSREKKESFPLTVTSAQKNPTAFYLCASSIWGGESNEQFFGPGTRLTVL.

The CDR3 reads CASSLTSGSDEQFF. CDR3 sequence (DNA): TGCGCCAGCAGCTTGACTAGCGGGAGCGATGAGCAGTTCTTC. The genes are TRBV5-1 and TRBJ2-1; TRBD2 matches 11 bases. The CDR3 loop spans 14 amino acids. The junction had 2 bases not matched to a gene; V was cut back by 1 base and J by 8 bases. CDR1 is SGHRS and CDR2 is YFSETQ in the germline V gene.

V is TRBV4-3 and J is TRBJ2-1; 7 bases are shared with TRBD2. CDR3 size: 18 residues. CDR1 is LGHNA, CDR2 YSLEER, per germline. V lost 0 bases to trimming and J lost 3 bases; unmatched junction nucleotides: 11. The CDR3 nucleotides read TGCGCCAGCAGCCAAGAACCTAGCGGCGTACTGAACTACAATGAGCAGTTCTTC. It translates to CASSQEPSGVLNYNEQFF.

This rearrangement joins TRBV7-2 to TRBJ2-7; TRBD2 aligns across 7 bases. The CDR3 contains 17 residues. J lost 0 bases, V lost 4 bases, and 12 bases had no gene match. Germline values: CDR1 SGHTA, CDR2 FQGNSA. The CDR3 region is CASSSGTLGGDSYEQYF. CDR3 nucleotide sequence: TGTGCCAGCAGCTCCGGCACCTTGGGGGGGGACTCCTACGAGCAGTACTTC.

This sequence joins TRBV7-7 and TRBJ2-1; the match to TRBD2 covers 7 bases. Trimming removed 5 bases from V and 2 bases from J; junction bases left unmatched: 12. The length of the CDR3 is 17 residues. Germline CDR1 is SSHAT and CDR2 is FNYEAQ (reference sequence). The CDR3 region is CASSQRKLAATYNEQFF. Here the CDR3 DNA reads TGTGCCAGCAGCCAGAGGAAGCTAGCGGCGACCTACAATGAGCAGTTCTTC.

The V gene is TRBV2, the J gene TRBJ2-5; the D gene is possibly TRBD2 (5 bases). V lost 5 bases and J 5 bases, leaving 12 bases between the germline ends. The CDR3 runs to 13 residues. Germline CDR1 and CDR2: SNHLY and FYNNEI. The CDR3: CASSTGRLETQYF. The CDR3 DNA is TGTGCCAGCAGTACGGGGAGACTCGAGACCCAGTACTTC.

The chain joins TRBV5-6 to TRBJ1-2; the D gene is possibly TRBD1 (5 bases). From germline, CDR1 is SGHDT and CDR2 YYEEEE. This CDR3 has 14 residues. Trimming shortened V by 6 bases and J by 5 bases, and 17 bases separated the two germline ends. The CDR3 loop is CASMEGGREYGYTF. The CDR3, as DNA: TGTGCCAGCATGGAGGGAGGCAGGGAGTATGGCTACACCTTC.

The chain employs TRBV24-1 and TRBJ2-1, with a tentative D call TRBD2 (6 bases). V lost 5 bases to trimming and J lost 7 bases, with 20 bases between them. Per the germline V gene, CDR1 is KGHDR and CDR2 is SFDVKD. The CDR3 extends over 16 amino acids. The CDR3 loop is CATSAAGTLEGNEQFF. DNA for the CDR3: TGTGCCACCAGTGCAGCGGGCACACTAGAAGGAAATGAGCAGTTCTTC.

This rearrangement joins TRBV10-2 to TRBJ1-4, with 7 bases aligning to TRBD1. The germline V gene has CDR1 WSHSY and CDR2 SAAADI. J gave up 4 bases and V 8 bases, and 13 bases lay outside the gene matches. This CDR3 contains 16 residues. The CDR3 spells CASYMPKGQSNEKLFF. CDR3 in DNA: TGCGCCAGCTATATGCCAAAGGGACAGAGTAATGAAAAACTGTTTTTT.

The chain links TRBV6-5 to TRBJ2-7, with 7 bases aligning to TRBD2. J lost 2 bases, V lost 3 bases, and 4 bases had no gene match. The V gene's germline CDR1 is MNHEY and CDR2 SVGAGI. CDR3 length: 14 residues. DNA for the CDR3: TGTGCCAGCAGTTATTCCGGACTAGCCTACGAGCAGTACTTC. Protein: CASSYSGLAYEQYF.

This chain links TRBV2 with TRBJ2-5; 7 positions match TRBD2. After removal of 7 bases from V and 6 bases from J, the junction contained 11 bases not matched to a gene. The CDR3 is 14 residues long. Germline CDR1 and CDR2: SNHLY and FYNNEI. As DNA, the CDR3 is TGTGCCAGCAAACGGGAGGAGATCACGAAGACCCAGTACTTC. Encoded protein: CASKREEITKTQYF.

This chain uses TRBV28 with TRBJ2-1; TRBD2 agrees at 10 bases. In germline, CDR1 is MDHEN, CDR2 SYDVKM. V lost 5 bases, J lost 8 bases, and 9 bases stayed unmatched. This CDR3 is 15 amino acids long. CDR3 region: CASSPSGRRFDEQFF. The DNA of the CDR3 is TGTGCCAGCAGTCCTAGCGGGAGAAGGTTCGATGAGCAGTTCTTC.